This TCR beta chain was identified during a study of low-dose radiotherapy and immunotherapy resistance in tumors. Overall study context: The schedule for Cohort 2 used 1 Gy per fraction every two weeks, which added up to 13 Gy over 26 weeks.

The time point was: before trial treatment. This clonotype was detected only a few times. The CDR3 has 13 amino acids. Germline CDR1 is MNHEY and CDR2 is SMNVEV (reference sequence). Between the trimmed V and J ends, which lost 6 bases and 4 bases, there was a span of 12 bases. It was with a constant-region primer and a V-primer adapter that TCRs were amplified over roughly 18 PCR cycles. TCRdb independently ran MiXCR on the reads; one entry per CDR3 protein. The table lists fewer than 60,000 distinct CDR3 sequences, roughly 12% of them singletons. This rearrangement joins TRBV27 to TRBJ1-1; D perhaps matches TRBD1 (6 bases). The clonotype was recovered from a female donor with ovarian cancer. The sequences come from PBMCs, collected before treatment. The CDR3 here is CASSPTGTTEAFF. DNA for the CDR3: TGTGCCAGCAGCCCGACAGGTACCACTGAAGCTTTCTTT.